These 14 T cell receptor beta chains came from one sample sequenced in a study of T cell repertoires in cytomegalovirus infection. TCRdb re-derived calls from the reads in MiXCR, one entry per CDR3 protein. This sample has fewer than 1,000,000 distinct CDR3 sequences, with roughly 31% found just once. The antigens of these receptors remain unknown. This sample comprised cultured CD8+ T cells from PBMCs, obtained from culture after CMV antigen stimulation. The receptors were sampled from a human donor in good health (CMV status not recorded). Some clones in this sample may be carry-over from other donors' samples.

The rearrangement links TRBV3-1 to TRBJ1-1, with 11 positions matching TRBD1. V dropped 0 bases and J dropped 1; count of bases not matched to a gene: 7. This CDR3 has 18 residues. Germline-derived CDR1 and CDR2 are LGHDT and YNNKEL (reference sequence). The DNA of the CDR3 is TGTGCCAGCAGCCAAGATCTCTGGACAGGGGGCACGAACACTGAAGCTTTCTTT. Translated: CASSQDLWTGGTNTEAFF. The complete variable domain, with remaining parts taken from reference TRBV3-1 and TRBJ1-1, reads DTAVSQTPKYLVTQMGNDKSIKCEQNLGHDTMYWYKQDSKKFLKIMFSYNNKELIINETVPNRFSPKSPDKAHLNLHINSLELGDSAVYFCASSQDLWTGGTNTEAFFGQGTRLTVV.

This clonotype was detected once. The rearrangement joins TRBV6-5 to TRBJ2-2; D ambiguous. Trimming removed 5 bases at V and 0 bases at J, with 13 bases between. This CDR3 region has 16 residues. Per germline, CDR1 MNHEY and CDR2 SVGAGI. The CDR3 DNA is TGTGCCAGCAGTGCCCGCATGGAGACGAACACCGGGGAGCTGTTTTTT. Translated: CASSARMETNTGELFF.

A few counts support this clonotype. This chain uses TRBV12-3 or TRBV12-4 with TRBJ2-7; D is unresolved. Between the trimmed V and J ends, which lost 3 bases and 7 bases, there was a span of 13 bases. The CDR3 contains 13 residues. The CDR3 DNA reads TGTGCCAGCAGTTTCGGGCCCGACCAAGAGCAGTACGTC. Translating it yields CASSFGPDQEQYV.

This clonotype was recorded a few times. CDR3: CASSPLWDRGYEQYF. CDR3 nucleotides: TGCGCCAGCAGCCCCCTCTGGGACAGGGGATACGAGCAGTACTTC. The rearrangement uses TRBV5-1 and TRBJ2-7; 10 nucleotides match TRBD1. With V trimmed by 4 bases and J by 4 bases, 8 bases remained unmatched. CDR1 is SGHRS and CDR2 is YFSETQ in the germline V gene. The CDR3 contains 15 residues.

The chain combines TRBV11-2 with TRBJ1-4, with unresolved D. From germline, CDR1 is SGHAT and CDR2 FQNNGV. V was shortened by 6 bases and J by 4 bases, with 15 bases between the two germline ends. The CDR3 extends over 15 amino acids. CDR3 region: CASSIKRGFNEKLFF. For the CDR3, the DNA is TGTGCCAGCAGTATTAAACGAGGGTTTAATGAAAAACTGTTTTTT.

The CDR3 reads CASSQGLANFFHEQYF. In DNA form, the CDR3 reads TGTGCCAGCAGTCAAGGACTAGCCAATTTTTTCCACGAGCAGTACTTC. The chain joins TRBV27 to TRBJ2-7, with 8 bases aligning to TRBD2. The germline V gene encodes CDR1 MNHEY and CDR2 SMNVEV (reference sequence). This CDR3 region has 16 residues. The V segment lost 5 bases and the J segment 5 bases; nucleotides outside the gene matches: 14.

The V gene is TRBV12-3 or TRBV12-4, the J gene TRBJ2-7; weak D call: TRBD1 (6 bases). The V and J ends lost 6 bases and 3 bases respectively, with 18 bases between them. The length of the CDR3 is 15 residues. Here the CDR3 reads CASSSGTPRVYEQYF. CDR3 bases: TGTGCCAGCAGCTCCGGGACACCAAGGGTCTACGAGCAGTACTTC.

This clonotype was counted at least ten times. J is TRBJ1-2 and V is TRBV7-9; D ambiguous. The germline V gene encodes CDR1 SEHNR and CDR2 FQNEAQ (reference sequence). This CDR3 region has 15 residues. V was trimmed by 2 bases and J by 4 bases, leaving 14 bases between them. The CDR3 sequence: CASSLILTDVYGYTF. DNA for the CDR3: TGTGCCAGCAGCTTAATATTGACGGACGTCTATGGCTACACCTTC. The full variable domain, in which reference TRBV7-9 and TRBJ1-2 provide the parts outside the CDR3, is DTGVSQNPRHKITKRGQNVTFRCDPISEHNRLYWYRQTLGQGPEFLTYFQNEAQLEKSRLLSDRFSAERPKGSFSTLEIQRTEQGDSAMYLCASSLILTDVYGYTFGSGTRLTVV.

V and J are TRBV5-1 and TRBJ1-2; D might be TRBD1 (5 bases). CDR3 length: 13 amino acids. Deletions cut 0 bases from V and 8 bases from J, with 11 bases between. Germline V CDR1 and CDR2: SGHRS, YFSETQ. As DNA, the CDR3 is TGCGCCAGCAGCTTGGAGGGGCGAGGGGGCTACACCTTC. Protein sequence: CASSLEGRGGYTF.

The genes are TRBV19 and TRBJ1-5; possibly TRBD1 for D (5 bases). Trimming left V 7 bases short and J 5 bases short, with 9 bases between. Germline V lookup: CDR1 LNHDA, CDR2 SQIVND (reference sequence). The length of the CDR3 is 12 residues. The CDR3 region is CASIGGDQPQHF. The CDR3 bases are TGTGCCAGTATAGGAGGGGATCAGCCCCAGCATTTT.

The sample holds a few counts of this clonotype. DNA for the CDR3: TGTGCCAGCAGTTACTCGGCGGCGCGGGGCCTCCAAGAGACCCAGTACTTC. It specifies CASSYSAARGLQETQYF. V usage is TRBV6-2 or TRBV6-3 and J usage is TRBJ2-5; D might be TRBD2 (6 bases). From germline, CDR1 is MNHEY and CDR2 SVGEGT. Deletions cut 0 bases from V and 1 base from J, with 15 bases between. CDR3 length equals 17 residues.

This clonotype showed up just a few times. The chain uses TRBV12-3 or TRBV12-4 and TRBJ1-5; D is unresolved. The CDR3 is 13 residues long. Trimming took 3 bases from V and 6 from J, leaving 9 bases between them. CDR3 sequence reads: CASSFSLGQPQHF. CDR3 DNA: TGTGCCAGCAGTTTTAGCCTTGGTCAGCCCCAGCATTTT.

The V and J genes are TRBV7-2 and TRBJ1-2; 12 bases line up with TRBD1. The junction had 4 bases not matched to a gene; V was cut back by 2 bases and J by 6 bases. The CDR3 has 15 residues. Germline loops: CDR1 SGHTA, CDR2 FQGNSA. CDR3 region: CASSLLGQGAHGYTF. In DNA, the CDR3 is TGTGCCAGCAGCTTACTGGGACAGGGGGCTCATGGCTACACCTTC. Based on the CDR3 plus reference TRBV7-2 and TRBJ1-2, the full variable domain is GAGVSQSPSNKVTEKGKDVELRCDPISGHTALYWYRQSLGQGLEFLIYFQGNSAPDKSGLPSDRFSAERTGGSVSTLTIQRTQQEDSAVYLCASSLLGQGAHGYTFGSGTRLTVV.

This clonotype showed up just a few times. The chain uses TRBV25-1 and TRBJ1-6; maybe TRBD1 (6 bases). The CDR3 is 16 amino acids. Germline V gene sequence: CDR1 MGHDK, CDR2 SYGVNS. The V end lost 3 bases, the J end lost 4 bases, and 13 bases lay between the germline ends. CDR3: CASSEDSLLYNSPLHF. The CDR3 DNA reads TGTGCCAGCAGTGAGGACAGCTTACTTTATAATTCACCCCTCCACTTT.